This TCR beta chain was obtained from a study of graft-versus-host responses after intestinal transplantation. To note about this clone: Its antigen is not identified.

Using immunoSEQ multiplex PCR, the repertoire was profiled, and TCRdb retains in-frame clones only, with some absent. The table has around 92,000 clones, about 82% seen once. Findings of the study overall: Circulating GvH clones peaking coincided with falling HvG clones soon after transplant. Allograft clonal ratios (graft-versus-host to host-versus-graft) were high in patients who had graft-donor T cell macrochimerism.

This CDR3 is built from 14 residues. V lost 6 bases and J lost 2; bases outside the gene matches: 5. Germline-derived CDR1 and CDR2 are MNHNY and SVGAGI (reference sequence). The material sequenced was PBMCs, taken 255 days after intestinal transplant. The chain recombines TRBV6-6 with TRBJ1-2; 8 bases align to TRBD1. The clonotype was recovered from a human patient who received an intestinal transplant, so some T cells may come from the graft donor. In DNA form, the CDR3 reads TGTGCCAGCAGCTTCCAGGGGGCCAACTATGGCTACACCTTC. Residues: CASSFQGANYGYTF.